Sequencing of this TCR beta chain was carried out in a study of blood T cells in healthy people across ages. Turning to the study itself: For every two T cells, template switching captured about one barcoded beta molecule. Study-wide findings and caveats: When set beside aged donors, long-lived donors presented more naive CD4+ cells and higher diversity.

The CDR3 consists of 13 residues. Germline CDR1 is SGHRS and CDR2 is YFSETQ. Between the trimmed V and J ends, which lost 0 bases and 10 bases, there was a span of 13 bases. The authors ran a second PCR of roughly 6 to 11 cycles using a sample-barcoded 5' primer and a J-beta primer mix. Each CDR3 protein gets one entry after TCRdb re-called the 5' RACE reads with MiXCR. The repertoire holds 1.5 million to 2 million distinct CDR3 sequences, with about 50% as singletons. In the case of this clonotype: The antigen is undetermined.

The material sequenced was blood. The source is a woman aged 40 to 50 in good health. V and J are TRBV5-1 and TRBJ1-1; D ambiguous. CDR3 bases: TGCGCCAGCAGCTTGGATCAATACCCAGGAGCTTTCTTT. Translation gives CASSLDQYPGAFF.